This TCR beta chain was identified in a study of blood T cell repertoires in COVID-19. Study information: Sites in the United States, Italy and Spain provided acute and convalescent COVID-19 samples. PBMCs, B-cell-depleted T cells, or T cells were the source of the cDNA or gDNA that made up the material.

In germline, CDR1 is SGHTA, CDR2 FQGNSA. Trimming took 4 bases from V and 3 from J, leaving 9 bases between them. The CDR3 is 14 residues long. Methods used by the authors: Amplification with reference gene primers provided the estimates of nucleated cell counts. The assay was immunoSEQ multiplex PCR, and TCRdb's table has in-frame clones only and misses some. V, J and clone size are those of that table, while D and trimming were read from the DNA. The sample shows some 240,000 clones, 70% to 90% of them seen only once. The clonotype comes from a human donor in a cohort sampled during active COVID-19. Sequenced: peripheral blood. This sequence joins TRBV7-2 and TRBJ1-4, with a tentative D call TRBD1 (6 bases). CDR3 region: CASSSQGSNEKLFF. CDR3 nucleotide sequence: TGTGCCAGCAGCTCACAGGGCTCTAATGAAAAACTGTTTTTT.